This TCR beta chain was obtained from a study of T-cell reconstitution after alpha-beta-depleted transplantation in children. Study-wide results and caveats: Reported findings indicate that, about two months after transplant, alpha-beta T cells came from several hundred expanded clones, which were derived from non-depleted graft cells. When one year had passed after transplant, most T-cell counts and diversity came from newly produced T cells. There were some patients whose high TCRbeta diversity at day 60 came from surviving recipient T cells and thymic progenitors.

Unique molecular identifiers featured in how the TCRbeta library was prepared. TCRdb re-called the PCR reads with MiXCR, one entry per CDR3 protein. The repertoire consists of hundreds of thousands of distinct CDR3 sequences, with about an eighth occurring once and the leading ten covering 2.2%. There are many counts of this clonotype. Its antigen is unknown. Sequencing was performed on PBMCs, mostly from graft donor cells, taken 360 days after TCRalphabeta/CD19-depleted stem cell transplant. The clonotype comes from a male patient under 18 who had a stem cell transplant for acute myeloid leukemia, so the T cells may come from the graft donor.

CDR3 amino acids: CSGREGYEQFF. CDR3 sequence (DNA): TGCAGTGGGCGGGAGGGCTATGAGCAGTTCTTC. J is TRBJ2-1 and V is TRBV20-1, with 9 positions matching TRBD2. Germline loops: CDR1 DFQATT, CDR2 SNEGSKA (reference sequence). This CDR3 is 11 amino acids long. After removal of 7 bases from V and 8 bases from J, the junction contained 3 bases not matched to a gene.